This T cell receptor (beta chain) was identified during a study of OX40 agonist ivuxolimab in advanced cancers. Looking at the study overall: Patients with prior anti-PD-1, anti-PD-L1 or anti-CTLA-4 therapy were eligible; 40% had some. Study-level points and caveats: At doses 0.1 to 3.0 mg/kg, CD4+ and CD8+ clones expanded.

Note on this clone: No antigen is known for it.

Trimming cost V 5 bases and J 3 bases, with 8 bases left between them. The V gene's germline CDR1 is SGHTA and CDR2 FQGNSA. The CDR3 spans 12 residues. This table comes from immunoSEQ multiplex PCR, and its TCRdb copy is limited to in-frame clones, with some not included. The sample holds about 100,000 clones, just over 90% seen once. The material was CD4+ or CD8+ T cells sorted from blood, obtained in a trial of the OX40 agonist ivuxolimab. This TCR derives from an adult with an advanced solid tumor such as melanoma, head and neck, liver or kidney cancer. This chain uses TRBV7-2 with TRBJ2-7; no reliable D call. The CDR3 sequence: CASSNWDYEQYF. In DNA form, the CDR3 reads TGTGCCAGCAGCAACTGGGACTACGAGCAGTACTTC.